A selection of T cell receptor beta chains follows, all from one sample in a study of cytomegalovirus exposure and HLA in healthy donors. Generated by immunoSEQ multiplex PCR, the TCRdb table keeps only in-frame clones and is missing some. The repertoire shows about 78,000 clones; the top ten hold 6.5% to 8.5%. Sequenced: PBMCs. The receptors originated from a female donor in good health and CMV-seropositive. Both conserved end residues are part of each CDR3. The D gene is left open where the match is weak.

>TRBV19|.|TRBJ1-1
CASSPRGGQYTEAFF
TGTGCCAGTAGCCCCCGGGGGGGCCAGTACACTGAAGCTTTCTTT
>TRBV19|TRBD1|TRBJ2-2
CASSIAGTGVTGELFF
TGTGCCAGTAGTATAGCCGGGACAGGGGTTACCGGGGAGCTGTTTTTT
>TRBV4-3|.|TRBJ1-2
CASSQDKTRGGEGYTF
TGCGCCAGCAGCCAAGATAAGACGAGAGGGGGAGAGGGCTACACCTTC
>TRBV4-3|.|TRBJ1-6
CASSQVRGYNSPLHF
TGCGCCAGCAGCCAAGTCCGGGGTTATAATTCACCCCTCCACTTT
>TRBV4-2|.|TRBJ1-4
CASSQGGPPVF
TGTGCCAGCAGCCAGGGAGGGCCTCCGGTTTTT
>TRBV7-9|TRBD1|TRBJ2-3
CASSSDRADTQYF
TGTGCCAGCAGCTCGGACAGGGCAGATACGCAGTATTTT
>TRBV5-6|TRBD2|TRBJ2-5
CASSSGGLKETQYF
TGTGCCAGCAGCTCGGGGGGACTGAAAGAGACCCAGTACTTC
>TRBV6-5|TRBD2|TRBJ2-7
CASSYAGTSGGEQYF
TGTGCCAGCAGTTACGCCGGGACTAGCGGGGGAGAGCAGTACTTC
>TRBV9|TRBD1|TRBJ1-2
CASSARPGTGDLTHYGYTF
TGTGCCAGCAGCGCACGACCTGGGACAGGGGATTTGACTCACTATGGCTACACCTTC
>TRBV30|.|TRBJ1-4
CAWSVPQLGANEKLFF
TGTGCCTGGAGTGTACCCCAACTGGGCGCCAATGAAAAACTGTTTTTT
>TRBV5-6|.|TRBJ2-7
CASRLSGVSEQYF
.
>TRBV27|TRBD2|TRBJ2-2
CASSLTSGGNTGELFF
TGTGCCAGCAGTTTAACTAGCGGGGGGAACACCGGGGAGCTGTTTTTT
>TRBV2|.|TRBJ1-1
CASSEAQVGLEAFF
TGTGCCAGCAGTGAAGCCCAGGTAGGACTTGAAGCTTTCTTT
>TRBV18|.|TRBJ1-1
CASSPPPRELNTEAFF
TGTGCCAGCTCACCACCCCCCCGAGAGTTAAACACTGAAGCTTTCTTT
>TRBV5-1|.|TRBJ1-3
CASSLDQAGNTIYF
TGCGCCAGCAGCTTGGATCAGGCTGGAAACACCATATATTTT
>TRBV4-3|.|TRBJ2-7
CASSQDTASTYEQYF
TGCGCCAGCAGCCAGGACACCGCGTCTACCTACGAGCAGTACTTC
>TRBV11-3|TRBD1|TRBJ2-1
CASSFRDSSEQFF
TGTGCCAGCAGCTTCCGGGACAGCTCTGAGCAGTTCTTC
>TRBV7-8|.|TRBJ1-5
CASSLDPGSNQPQHF
TGTGCCAGCAGCTTAGATCCGGGTAGCAATCAGCCCCAGCATTTT
>TRBV6-1|TRBD1|TRBJ1-2
CASSGGGQGNYGYTF
TGTGCCAGCAGTGGGGGTGGACAGGGGAACTATGGCTACACCTTC
>TRBV2|TRBD2|TRBJ2-2
CASRGGLAGRELFF
TGTGCCAGCAGGGGGGGACTAGCGGGGCGAGAGCTGTTTTTT
>TRBV28|TRBD1|TRBJ1-1
CASRPRDRVNTEAFF
TGTGCCAGCAGGCCCCGGGACAGGGTGAACACTGAAGCTTTCTTT
>TRBV25-1|.|TRBJ2-7
CASSVFQFHEQYF
TGTGCCAGCAGTGTTTTTCAATTTCACGAGCAGTACTTC
>TRBV6-5|.|TRBJ1-2
CASSESRGGPGYTF
TGTGCCAGCAGCGAAAGTCGGGGGGGTCCCGGCTACACCTTC
>TRBV7-2|TRBD2|TRBJ2-5
CASSGGGGGLRETQYF
TGTGCCAGCAGCGGGGGGGGTGGAGGGTTGAGAGAGACCCAGTACTTC
>TRBV28|.|TRBJ1-2
CASSPGQVGREREGYTF
TGTGCCAGCAGTCCGGGCCAGGTTGGCAGGGAAAGAGAGGGCTACACCTTC
>TRBV7-6|.|TRBJ1-1
CASMGLNTEAFF
TGTGCCAGCATGGGCTTGAACACTGAAGCTTTCTTT
>TRBV5-1|TRBD2|TRBJ2-2
CASRTSGRSDGELFF
TGCGCCAGCAGAACTAGCGGGAGGTCGGACGGGGAGCTGTTTTTT
>TRBV5-5|.|TRBJ1-5
CASSGGGGAIQPQHF
TGTGCCAGCAGCGGTGGAGGGGGGGCCATCCAGCCCCAGCATTTT
>TRBV7-9|TRBD1|TRBJ1-3
CASSPGQGPFSGNTIYF
TGTGCCAGCAGCCCTGGACAGGGCCCCTTCTCTGGAAACACCATATATTTT
>TRBV30|.|TRBJ2-7
CAWRQGPQRQYF
TGTGCCTGGAGGCAGGGGCCCCAGAGGCAGTACTTC
>TRBV7-9|TRBD2|TRBJ2-2
CASSHLAGNTGELFF
TGTGCCAGCAGCCACCTAGCGGGGAACACCGGGGAGCTGTTTTTT
>TRBV6-6|TRBD2|TRBJ2-2
CASSYLAGGGAGELFF
TGTGCCAGCAGTTACTTGGCGGGAGGTGGTGCCGGGGAGCTGTTTTTT
>TRBV30|TRBD1|TRBJ2-7
CAWSARTGGYEQYF
TGTGCCTGGAGTGCCCGGACAGGGGGCTACGAGCAGTACTTC
>TRBV9|TRBD1|TRBJ2-7
CASSVDGTGLFYEQYF
TGTGCCAGCAGCGTAGACGGGACAGGACTCTTCTACGAGCAGTACTTC
>TRBV19|.|TRBJ2-1
CASILAGEQFF
TGTGCCAGTATACTAGCCGGTGAGCAGTTCTTC
>TRBV7-9|.|TRBJ2-5
CASSPRGEGTQETQYF
TGTGCCAGCAGCCCTAGAGGGGAGGGGACACAAGAGACCCAGTACTTC
>TRBV30|.|TRBJ2-3
CAWSVGAGGFPDTQYF
TGTGCCTGGAGTGTAGGGGCCGGCGGTTTCCCAGATACGCAGTATTTT
>TRBV6-5|TRBD2|TRBJ2-5
CASSGTSVETQYF
TGTGCCAGCAGTGGGACTAGCGTGGAGACCCAGTACTTC
>TRBV11-2|.|TRBJ2-1
CASSLGARVGEQFF
TGTGCCAGCAGCTTAGGTGCCAGGGTAGGTGAGCAGTTCTTC
>TRBV5-6|.|TRBJ2-7
CASSRTVSYEQYF
TGTGCCAGCAGCAGGACAGTTTCCTACGAGCAGTACTTC
>TRBV4-3|.|TRBJ2-2
CASSQEILAGELFF
TGCGCCAGCAGCCAGGAAATCCTAGCCGGGGAGCTGTTTTTT
>TRBV18|.|TRBJ1-2
CASSPGFAGEKGYTF
TGTGCCAGCTCACCAGGTTTCGCGGGGGAGAAAGGCTACACCTTC
>TRBV12-1|.|TRBJ1-1
CASSFVDRVWAFF
TGTGCCAGCAGCTTTGTAGACAGGGTTTGGGCTTTCTTT
>TRBV7-2|.|TRBJ1-6
CASSPQWINSPLHF
TGTGCCAGCAGCCCACAGTGGATAAATTCACCCCTCCACTTT
>TRBV7-2|.|TRBJ2-5
CASSLWGGASQETQYF
TGTGCCAGCAGCTTATGGGGGGGGGCTAGCCAAGAGACCCAGTACTTC
>TRBV7-8|.|TRBJ2-5
CASSSTDIQETQYF
TGTGCCAGCAGCTCCACAGACATCCAAGAGACCCAGTACTTC
>TRBV7-7|TRBD2|TRBJ2-5
CASSLGASGEETQYF
TGTGCTAGCAGCTTAGGGGCTAGCGGGGAAGAGACCCAGTACTTC
>TRBV25-1|TRBD2|TRBJ2-3
CASSGRLRGGGTDTQYF
TGTGCCAGCAGTGGGAGGTTGAGGGGAGGGGGCACAGATACGCAGTATTTT
>TRBV5-4|TRBD1|TRBJ1-3
CASSLGSGGIGNTIYF
TGTGCCAGCAGCTTGGGGTCAGGGGGTATTGGAAACACCATATATTTT
>TRBV27|TRBD2|TRBJ2-1
CASSPTLADSYNEQFF
TGTGCCAGCAGTCCTACCCTAGCGGACTCCTACAATGAGCAGTTCTTC
>TRBV4-2|TRBD1|TRBJ1-1
CASSQGQGENTEAFF
TGTGCCAGCAGCCAAGGACAGGGCGAGAACACTGAAGCTTTCTTT
>TRBV30|TRBD1|TRBJ1-2
CAWTGGRSDGYTF
TGTGCCTGGACAGGGGGCAGGTCGGATGGCTACACCTTC
>TRBV6-1|.|TRBJ1-2
CASSEQAGIFGYTF
TGTGCCAGCAGTGAACAAGCAGGAATCTTTGGCTACACCTTC
>TRBV28|.|TRBJ1-5
CASSVNQPQHF
TGTGCCAGCAGCGTAAATCAGCCCCAGCATTTT
>TRBV30|.|TRBJ2-5
CAWAVLRQTGGETQYF
TGTGCCTGGGCTGTTCTGAGGCAGACAGGAGGAGAGACCCAGTACTTC
>TRBV5-4|TRBD2|TRBJ2-5
CASSWAGVPETQYF
TGTGCCAGCAGCTGGGCGGGAGTCCCAGAGACCCAGTACTTC
>TRBV11-2|.|TRBJ2-5
CASSLIGGLRETQYF
TGTGCCAGCAGCCTGATCGGGGGGCTGAGAGAGACCCAGTACTTC